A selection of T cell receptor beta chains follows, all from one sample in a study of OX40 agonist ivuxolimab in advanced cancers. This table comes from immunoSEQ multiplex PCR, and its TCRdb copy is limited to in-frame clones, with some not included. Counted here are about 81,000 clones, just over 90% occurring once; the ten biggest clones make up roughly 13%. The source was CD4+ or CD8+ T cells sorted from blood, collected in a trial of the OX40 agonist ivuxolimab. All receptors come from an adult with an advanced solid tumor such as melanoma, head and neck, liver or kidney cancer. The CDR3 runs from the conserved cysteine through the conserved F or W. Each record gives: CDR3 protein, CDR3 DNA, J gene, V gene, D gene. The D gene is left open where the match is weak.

CSAFPPAEQFF	TGCAGCGCCTTTCCCCCGGCCGAGCAGTTCTTC	TRBJ2-1	TRBV29-1	.
CASSFGAVYEQYF	TGTGCCAGCAGTTTTGGGGCGGTCTACGAGCAGTACTTC	TRBJ2-7	TRBV28	.
CASSSRPQSPHNEQFF	TGTGCCAGTAGTTCACGCCCTCAGAGCCCTCACAATGAGCAGTTCTTC	TRBJ2-1	TRBV19	.
CASREHRVRNEQFF	TGTGCCAGCAGGGAACACAGGGTTCGGAATGAGCAGTTCTTC	TRBJ2-1	TRBV2	.
CASSITGTGFEQYF	TGTGCCAGTTCCATTACCGGGACAGGGTTTGAGCAGTACTTC	TRBJ2-7	TRBV19	TRBD1
CASSSLVGQGDYGYTF	TGTGCCAGCAGCTCCTTAGTGGGACAGGGGGACTATGGCTACACCTTC	TRBJ1-2	TRBV11-2	TRBD1
CASSQASGGNSYEQYF	TGCGCCAGCAGCCAAGCTAGCGGGGGGAACTCCTACGAGCAGTACTTC	TRBJ2-7	TRBV4-3	TRBD2
CSAPLPIDYGYTF	TGCAGCGCTCCTTTACCGATTGACTATGGCTACACCTTC	TRBJ1-2	TRBV29-1	.
CASSVPAGSTGELFF	TGTGCCAGCAGCGTACCCGCGGGAAGCACCGGGGAGCTGTTTTTT	TRBJ2-2	TRBV9	.
CASSLGRGPNEQFF	TGTGCCAGCAGCTTAGGCAGGGGACCCAATGAGCAGTTCTTC	TRBJ2-1	TRBV7-2	.
CASSPWTAATNEKLFF	TGTGCCAGCAGCCCTTGGACGGCTGCAACTAATGAAAAACTGTTTTTT	TRBJ1-4	TRBV13	.
CASSLQTSGSSYEQYF	TGTGCCAGCAGTTTGCAGACTAGCGGGAGTTCCTACGAGCAGTACTTC	TRBJ2-7	TRBV28	TRBD2
CASSLGVGQPQHF	TGTGCCAGCAGCTTGGGAGTAGGGCAGCCCCAGCATTTT	TRBJ1-5	TRBV5-6	.
CASTLGGQSYGYTF	TGTGCCAGCACTCTTGGTGGGCAGTCCTATGGCTACACCTTC	TRBJ1-2	TRBV7-8	.
CASSWTSGSDEQYF	TGTGCCAGCAGCTGGACTAGCGGGAGCGACGAGCAGTACTTC	TRBJ2-7	TRBV7-3	TRBD2
CASTLGTEAFF	TGTGCCAGCACCCTGGGGACTGAAGCTTTCTTT	TRBJ1-1	TRBV6-5	.
CASSQEPSQGANTEAFF	TGCGCCAGCAGCCAAGAACCGTCTCAGGGGGCGAACACTGAAGCTTTCTTT	TRBJ1-1	TRBV4-1	TRBD1
CASSPSAGWAGAFYEQYF	TGTGCCAGCAGCCCTTCAGCGGGGTGGGCAGGGGCTTTCTACGAGCAGTACTTC	TRBJ2-7	TRBV7-9	.
CATRPESPLQGFGNTIYF	TGTGCCACCCGCCCCGAGTCCCCTCTCCAGGGATTTGGAAACACCATATATTTT	TRBJ1-3	TRBV2	.
CASSTGTLYEQYF	TGTGCCAGCAGCACCGGGACACTCTACGAGCAGTACTTC	TRBJ2-7	TRBV27	.
CASSVESNTEAFF	TGTGCCAGCAGCGTAGAGTCGAACACTGAAGCTTTCTTT	TRBJ1-1	TRBV9	.
CASSSFQTSLSYEQYF	TGTGCCAGCAGTAGCTTCCAGACTAGCCTTTCCTACGAGCAGTACTTC	TRBJ2-7	TRBV7-8	TRBD2
CASSSPRDPVSDTQYF	TGTGCCAGCAGCTCACCACGGGACCCAGTGTCAGATACGCAGTATTTT	TRBJ2-3	TRBV13	.
CASSAGTGRRSTEAFF	TGTGCCAGCAGCGCTGGGACAGGGAGACGGAGCACTGAAGCTTTCTTT	TRBJ1-1	TRBV7-2	TRBD1
CASSPEGEQYF	TGTGCCAGCAGCCCGGAGGGCGAGCAGTACTTC	TRBJ2-7	TRBV5-5	.